These T cell receptor beta chains were read from a single sample in a study of graft-versus-host responses after intestinal transplantation. The antigens these receptors bind are not known. The data were produced by immunoSEQ multiplex PCR, yet TCRdb's version contains in-frame clones alone and is incomplete. The profile shows tens of thousands of clones, around 93% of them singletons. This material consisted of unstimulated CD8+ T cells sorted from spleen or lymph node cells, taken before transplant. These receptors all come from a human donor who was the organ donor for an intestinal transplant. The CDR3 runs from the conserved cysteine through the conserved F or W. The order of the fields is D gene, J gene, clone size, V gene, CDR3 length, CDR3 DNA, CDR3 protein. The D gene is left open where the match is weak. Not all rows give a size; the values are once, few, many and, for expanded clones, a class.

TRBD1	TRBJ1-1	-	TRBV9	14	TGTGCCAGCAGCGTAAGGGACAGGGGGCCTGAAGCTTTCTTT	CASSVRDRGPEAFF
-	TRBJ2-1	-	TRBV28	13	TGTGCCAGCAGTGTCGTCCTTTACAATGAGCAGTTCTTC	CASSVVLYNEQFF
TRBD1	TRBJ1-5	-	TRBV5-6	16	TGTGCCAGCAGCTGTAGGGACAGACGAAGCAATCAGCCCCAGCATTTT	CASSCRDRRSNQPQHF
-	TRBJ1-4	-	TRBV29-1	13	TGCAGCGTTGAAGGGGGCTTGGGTGAAAAACTGTTTTTT	CSVEGGLGEKLFF
-	TRBJ2-3	-	TRBV7-3	16	TGTGCCAGCAGCCCTGGCGTGGCCGGGGGCACAGATACGCAGTATTTT	CASSPGVAGGTDTQYF
TRBD2	TRBJ2-7	-	TRBV28	20	TGTGCCAGCAGTTTTCCCGGGACTAGCGGGAAAACCCCTGGGACCTACGAGCAGTACTTC	CASSFPGTSGKTPGTYEQYF
TRBD1	TRBJ2-5	-	TRBV7-9	13	TGTGCCAGCAGCAGGGACAGCCAAGAGACCCAGTACTTC	CASSRDSQETQYF
-	TRBJ1-4	-	TRBV7-9	17	TGTGCCAGCAGCTTACCCCGTTCGGACAGTGGAAATGAAAAACTGTTTTTT	CASSLPRSDSGNEKLFF
-	TRBJ1-4	-	TRBV25-1	17	TGTGCCAGCAGTGAATATCCCGCAGGCCTACTTAATGAAAAACTGTTTTTT	CASSEYPAGLLNEKLFF
-	TRBJ1-2	-	TRBV13	15	TGTGCCAGCAGTGGGGAACGGCGGGGTGTTGATGGCTACACCTTC	CASSGERRGVDGYTF
TRBD2	TRBJ2-5	once	TRBV19	14	TGTGCCAGTAGTCTAGTAGCGGGAGGAGAGACCCAGTACTTC	CASSLVAGGETQYF
-	TRBJ1-2	-	TRBV7-2	14	TGTGCCAGCAGCTTTAAGGCAGGGTGGTATGGCTACACCTTC	CASSFKAGWYGYTF
-	TRBJ1-3	-	TRBV7-6	19	TGTGCCAGCAGCTCCAGTGTTGGGCTAGCCATTTTCTCTGGAAACACCATATATTTT	CASSSSVGLAIFSGNTIYF
TRBD2	TRBJ2-2	-	TRBV15	15	TGTGCCACCGGACTAGCGGTCGTAGGGACCGGGGAGCTGTTTTTT	CATGLAVVGTGELFF
-	TRBJ1-2	-	TRBV7-9	13	TGTGCCAGCAGCTCGGAGGCGTACTATGGCTACACCTTC	CASSSEAYYGYTF
TRBD1	TRBJ1-1	-	TRBV10-1	13	TGCGCCAGCAGGGCCCACAGGGGGACTGAAGCTTTCTTT	CASRAHRGTEAFF
TRBD2	TRBJ2-1	-	TRBV19	15	TGTGCCAGTGGAGCTCTAGCGGGCTCCTACAATGAGCAGTTCTTC	CASGALAGSYNEQFF
-	TRBJ2-5	-	TRBV11-1	13	TGTGCCAGCAGCTTCACGGGACAAGAGACCCAGTACTTC	CASSFTGQETQYF
-	TRBJ2-7	few	TRBV5-6	13	TGTGCCAGCAGCTTGGCGGCGGTGCCCGAGCAGTACTTC	CASSLAAVPEQYF
TRBD1	TRBJ1-1	-	TRBV4-1	15	TGCGCCAGCAGCCAAGATCAGGGGGCCCCTCGGGAAGCTTTCTTT	CASSQDQGAPREAFF
TRBD2	TRBJ2-7	-	TRBV27	13	TGTGCCAGCAGTTTAGGCGGGGGCTACGAGCAGTACTTC	CASSLGGGYEQYF
TRBD1	TRBJ2-3	-	TRBV6-5	16	TGTGCCAGCAGTTACAGAGGGGGCGCGGAAACAGATACGCAGTATTTT	CASSYRGGAETDTQYF
TRBD1	TRBJ1-5	-	TRBV19	13	TGTGCCAGTAGTGTTAGCAGGGGGCAGCCCCAGCATTTT	CASSVSRGQPQHF
-	TRBJ2-2	-	TRBV6-1	14	TGTGCCAGCAGTGCGGTGGGGGACTTCGGGGAGCTGTTTTTT	CASSAVGDFGELFF
-	TRBJ1-5	-	TRBV11-2	14	TGTGCCAGCAGCCCATACAGCCAGAATCAGCCCCAGCATTTT	CASSPYSQNQPQHF
TRBD1	TRBJ2-7	-	TRBV10-3	16	TGTGCCATCAGTGATATCCGGGACAGGGGTGCCTACGAGCAGTACTTC	CAISDIRDRGAYEQYF
-	TRBJ1-1	-	TRBV4-1	13	TGCGCCAGCAGTCAACCAAAGAACACTGAAGCTTTCTTT	CASSQPKNTEAFF
TRBD2	TRBJ2-1	-	TRBV27	16	TGTGCCAGCAGTTTATCGGGACTAGCGGGGTACAATGAGCAGTTCTTC	CASSLSGLAGYNEQFF
-	TRBJ2-7	once	TRBV9	14	TGTGCCAGCAGCGTAGGGACAAGGACCTACGAGCAGTACTTC	CASSVGTRTYEQYF
TRBD1	TRBJ2-5	-	TRBV5-1	16	TGCGCCAGCAGCGTCGGGACAGGGGGCGCCGGGGAGACCCAGTACTTC	CASSVGTGGAGETQYF
-	TRBJ1-5	-	TRBV5-6	13	TGTGCCAGCAGCAAGGGAGGGGGTCAGCCCCAGCATTTT	CASSKGGGQPQHF
TRBD1	TRBJ1-5	-	TRBV7-6	14	TGTGCCAGCAGCTTAACAGGGGGAAATCAGCCCCAGCATTTT	CASSLTGGNQPQHF
-	TRBJ2-5	-	TRBV13	14	TGTGCCAGCAGAAGAGCGACCCACCAAGAGACCCAGTACTTC	CASRRATHQETQYF
TRBD1	TRBJ2-4	-	TRBV11-2	14	TGTGCCAGCAGCGCCCGGGACAGAATAAACATTCAGTACTTC	CASSARDRINIQYF
-	TRBJ2-3	-	TRBV5-1	17	TGCGCCAGCAGCTTCCCAGCCGGTGACAGGTTTACAGATACGCAGTATTTT	CASSFPAGDRFTDTQYF
TRBD2	TRBJ2-1	-	TRBV18	15	TGTGCCAGCTCACCCGGGACTAGCGGGTGGAATGAGCAGTTCTTC	CASSPGTSGWNEQFF
-	TRBJ2-7	-	TRBV28	13	TGTGCCAGCAGTTTACGAGAGGGAGACGAGCAGTACTTC	CASSLREGDEQYF
-	TRBJ1-4	few	TRBV19	14	TGTGCCAGCACCCCAGGGTCTTCTCGGGAAAAACTGTTTTTT	CASTPGSSREKLFF
-	TRBJ2-7	-	TRBV27	13	TGTGCCAGCACCCCCACAGGGTACGGGGAGCAGTACTTC	CASTPTGYGEQYF
-	TRBJ1-2	-	TRBV10-3	14	TGTGCCATCAGTGAGTTTGAACAGGTCTATGGCTACACCTTC	CAISEFEQVYGYTF
TRBD1	TRBJ2-5	-	TRBV5-1	18	TGCGCCAGCAGCTCGTACAGGGGGTCGACGAAGGCGGGAGAGACCCAGTACTTC	CASSSYRGSTKAGETQYF